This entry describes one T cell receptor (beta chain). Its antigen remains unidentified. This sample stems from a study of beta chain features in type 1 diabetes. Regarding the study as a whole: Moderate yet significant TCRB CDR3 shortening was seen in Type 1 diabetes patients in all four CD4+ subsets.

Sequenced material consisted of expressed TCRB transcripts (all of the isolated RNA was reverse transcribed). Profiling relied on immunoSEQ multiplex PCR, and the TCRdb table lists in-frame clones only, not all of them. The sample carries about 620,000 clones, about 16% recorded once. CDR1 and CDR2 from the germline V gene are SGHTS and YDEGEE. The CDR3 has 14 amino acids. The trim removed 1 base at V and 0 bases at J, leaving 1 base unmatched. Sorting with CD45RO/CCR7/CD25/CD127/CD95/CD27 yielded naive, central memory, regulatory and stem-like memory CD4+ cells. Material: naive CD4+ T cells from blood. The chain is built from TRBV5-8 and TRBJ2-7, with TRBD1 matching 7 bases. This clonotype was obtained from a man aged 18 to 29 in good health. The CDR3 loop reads CASSLTGVSYEQYF. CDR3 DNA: TGTGCCAGCAGCTTGACAGGGGTCTCCTACGAGCAGTACTTC. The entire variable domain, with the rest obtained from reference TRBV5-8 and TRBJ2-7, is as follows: EAGVTQSPTHLIKTRGQQATLRCSPISGHTSVYWYQQALGLGLQFLLWYDEGEERNRGNFPPRFSGRQFPNYSSELNVNALELEDSALYLCASSLTGVSYEQYFGPGTRLTVT.